This TCR beta chain was captured in a study of T cells in Graves' hyperthyroidism and ophthalmopathy. Points from the study as a whole: Most clonotypes expanded in the thyroid (above 0.001) were also present in blood.

In this sample, this clonotype turned up a few times. Its specificity is unknown. TCR beta CDR3 regions were amplified from RNA transcripts. First-round RT-PCR of the TCR CDR3 relied on the HTBI primer set. TCRdb ran MiXCR on the multiplex PCR reads and lists one entry per CDR3 protein. Among about half a million distinct CDR3 sequences listed, around a quarter were seen once. The specimen sequenced was blood. This TCR derives from a woman aged 25 to 39 with Graves' ophthalmopathy.

CDR3 sequence (DNA): TGTGCCAGCAGTTTTGTCCCGAGGCGCACCGGGGAGCTGTTTTTT. Its protein product is CASSFVPRRTGELFF. The rearrangement joins TRBV27 to TRBJ2-2, with no clear D. Germline CDR1 and CDR2: MNHEY and SMNVEV (reference sequence). The CDR3 spans 15 residues. Trimming removed 3 bases from V and 4 bases from J, with 12 bases in between.